These 15 T cell receptor beta chains share one sample of origin, sequenced in a study of cytomegalovirus exposure and HLA in healthy donors. This PCR relied on a set of 60 Vbeta primers and 13 Jbeta primers. Libraries were prepared by immunoSEQ multiplex PCR; TCRdb keeps only in-frame clonotypes and omits some of them. There are around 300,000 clones in the sample; 84% occur only once, and 2% lies in the top ten. Sequencing was carried out using PBMCs. These receptors all stem from a woman aged 40 to 50 in good health and CMV-seropositive.

The V call is TRBV18, the J call TRBJ2-5; D not resolved. CDR1 is KGHSH and CDR2 is LQKENI in the germline V gene. The CDR3 covers 13 residues. The V gene lost 5 bases and the J gene lost 1 base, with 8 bases spanning the gap. The CDR3 DNA sequence: TGTGCCAGCTCAGGTGGCAGCCAAGAGACCCAGTACTTC. Its translation: CASSGGSQETQYF.

The chain joins TRBV7-9 to TRBJ1-1; TRBD1 is a possible D gene (5 bases). There are 14 residues in the CDR3. Germline lookup yields CDR1 SEHNR and CDR2 FQNEAQ (reference sequence). Between the trimmed V and J ends, which lost 5 bases and 4 bases, there was a span of 14 bases. The CDR3 here is CASSTEAGGTEAFF. The CDR3 bases are TGTGCCAGCAGCACAGAGGCGGGGGGCACTGAAGCTTTCTTT.

This clone was detected once. The V and J genes are TRBV27 and TRBJ2-7; tentative D call: TRBD2 (5 bases). The CDR3 has 12 amino acids. The V and J ends lost 8 bases and 5 bases respectively, with 13 bases between them. Germline loops: CDR1 MNHEY, CDR2 SMNVEV (reference sequence). The CDR3 DNA sequence: TGTGCCAGCTCTGGGAGTGGTGACGAGCAGTACTTC. It codes for CASSGSGDEQYF.

V is TRBV7-2 and J is TRBJ2-7, with D perhaps TRBD1 (6 bases). V was pared by 1 base and J by 6 bases, with 16 bases between. CDR3 length equals 15 residues. Per the germline V gene, CDR1 is SGHTA and CDR2 is FQGNSA. The CDR3 DNA reads TGTGCCAGCAGCTTAGTTGGGACAACCCACGGCGAGCAGTACTTC. Residues: CASSLVGTTHGEQYF.

The rearrangement joins TRBV27 to TRBJ1-2; possibly TRBD1 for D (5 bases). The CDR3 contains 16 residues. V lost 5 bases and J 0 bases, leaving 16 bases between the germline ends. CDR1 is MNHEY and CDR2 is SMNVEV in the germline V gene (reference sequence). The CDR3 DNA follows: TGTGCCAGCAGTCGCGGACGGAGGGGAACTAACTATGGCTACACCTTC. It specifies CASSRGRRGTNYGYTF.

A note on this clone: Sequence at one end of the junction differs from germline and may be a read error. This chain connects TRBV7-7 to TRBJ2-1, with a weak D call TRBD2 (6 bases). The germline CDR1 and CDR2 sequences are SSHAT and FNYEAQ (reference sequence). The CDR3 sequence is 16 residues long. The CDR3 DNA reads TGTGCTAGCAGCCCTTTCACAAGCGGGCCCTACAATGAGCAGTTCTTC. Translation gives CASSPFTSGPYNEQFF.

This chain uses TRBV27 with TRBJ2-1; 8 nucleotides align to TRBD1. This CDR3 has 16 amino acids. CDR1 MNHEY and CDR2 SMNVEV come from the germline V gene (reference sequence). With 3 bases clipped from V and 6 bases from J, the junction kept 10 bases outside the gene matches. The CDR3: CASSLVSQGAFNEQFF. As DNA, the CDR3 is TGTGCCAGCAGTTTGGTGTCGCAGGGGGCGTTCAATGAGCAGTTCTTC.

This chain uses TRBV5-4 with TRBJ2-7; 8 bases are shared with TRBD1. With V trimmed by 2 bases and J by 6 bases, 10 bases remained unmatched. The CDR3 contains 15 residues. Germline assignment: CDR1 SGHNT and CDR2 YYREEE (reference sequence). CDR3 sequence: CASSFGRQGLIEQYF. The CDR3 DNA sequence: TGTGCCAGCAGCTTTGGGCGACAGGGGCTGATCGAGCAGTACTTC.

This clone was seen a handful of times. This chain links TRBV5-1 with TRBJ2-7; D might be TRBD2 (5 bases). CDR3 length: 12 residues. The germline gives CDR1 SGHRS, CDR2 YFSETQ. V was trimmed by 7 bases and J by 3 bases, leaving 11 bases between them. CDR3 residues: CASSYGGYEQYF. The CDR3, as DNA: TGCGCCAGCTCGTACGGAGGCTACGAGCAGTACTTC.

The V gene is TRBV27, the J gene TRBJ2-1; TRBD2 matches 13 bases. CDR1 MNHEY and CDR2 SMNVEV come from the germline V gene (reference sequence). V shed 0 bases and J 6 bases; nucleotides not matched to a gene: 5. The CDR3 runs 17 residues. CDR3 DNA sequence: TGTGCCAGCAGTTTATCTACTAGCGGGAGGGCCTCCAATGAGCAGTTCTTC. Translating it yields CASSLSTSGRASNEQFF.

This chain joins TRBV6-1 and TRBJ2-7, with TRBD1 as a possible D gene (5 bases). The germline CDR1 and CDR2 sequences are MNHNS and SASEGT. V shed 5 bases and J shed 4 bases, with 12 bases lying between them. The CDR3 is made up of 13 amino acids. The CDR3 sequence is CASSPNQGYEQYF. The CDR3, as DNA: TGTGCCAGCAGTCCGAACCAGGGTTACGAGCAGTACTTC.

The chain uses TRBV4-3 and TRBJ1-3; a weak D match, TRBD1 (6 bases). The CDR3 runs to 15 residues. V lost 0 bases to trimming and J lost 7 bases, with 13 bases between them. CDR1 and CDR2 from the germline V gene are LGHNA and YSLEER. The CDR3 is CASSQDLQGGNTIYF. CDR3 DNA: TGCGCCAGCAGCCAAGATCTACAGGGTGGGAACACCATATATTTT.

This chain links TRBV30 with TRBJ1-6; D is undetermined. Trimming took 5 bases from V and 6 from J, leaving 14 bases between them. CDR3 length: 14 residues. The germline V gene has CDR1 GTSNPN and CDR2 SVGIG (reference sequence). CDR3 loop: CAWADGLVNSPLHF. Written as DNA, the CDR3 is TGTGCCTGGGCTGACGGACTTGTTAATTCACCCCTCCACTTT.

The chain uses TRBV7-8 and TRBJ1-2; D may be TRBD1 (5 bases). CDR3 length: 14 residues. Germline CDR1 is SGHVS and CDR2 is FQNEAQ. The V end lost 1 base, the J end lost 2 bases, and 8 bases lay between the germline ends. This CDR3 is CASSLEEGNYGYTF. The CDR3 DNA is TGTGCCAGCAGCTTAGAGGAGGGGAACTATGGCTACACCTTC.

This rearrangement joins TRBV5-4 to TRBJ1-1; D is uncertain. This CDR3 region has 13 residues. CDR1 is SGHNT, CDR2 YYREEE, per germline (reference sequence). V dropped 0 bases and J dropped 4 bases, with 7 bases sitting between them. Written as DNA, the CDR3 is TGTGCCAGCAGCTTGGTGGCTTCCACTGAAGCTTTCTTT. This codes for CASSLVASTEAFF.